This entry is about one T cell receptor (beta chain). Trimming left V 3 bases short and J 3 bases short, with 11 bases between. Germline CDR1 SQVTM, CDR2 ANQGSEA. The CDR3 sequence is 13 residues long. These data come from a study of CD8 T cells in Susac syndrome. RNA in amounts of roughly 0.5 to 1 ug was reverse transcribed with random hexamers. TCRdb passed the immunoSEQ multiplex PCR reads through MiXCR, listing each CDR3 protein once. Of roughly 140,000 distinct CDR3 sequences in the sample, 95% to 96% were seen once. The source of this sequence is a human donor with multiple sclerosis. Sequences were obtained from CD8+ T cells from PBMCs. The V and J genes are TRBV29-1 and TRBJ1-2; D unresolved. The CDR3 nucleotides are TGCAGCGTTGATGGAGAGTGGGACTATGGCTACACCTTC. Translation gives CSVDGEWDYGYTF.